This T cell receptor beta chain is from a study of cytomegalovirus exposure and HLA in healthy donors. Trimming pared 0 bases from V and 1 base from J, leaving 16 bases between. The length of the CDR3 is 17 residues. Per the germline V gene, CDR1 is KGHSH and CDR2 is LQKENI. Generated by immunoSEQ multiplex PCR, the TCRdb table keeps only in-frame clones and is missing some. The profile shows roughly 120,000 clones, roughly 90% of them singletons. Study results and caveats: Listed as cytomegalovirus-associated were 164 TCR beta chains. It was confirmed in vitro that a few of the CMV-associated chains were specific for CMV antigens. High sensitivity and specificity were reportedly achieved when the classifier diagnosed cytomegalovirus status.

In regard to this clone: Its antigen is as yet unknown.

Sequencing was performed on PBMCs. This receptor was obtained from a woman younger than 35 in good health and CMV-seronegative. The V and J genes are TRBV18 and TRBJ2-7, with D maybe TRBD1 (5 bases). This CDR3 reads CASSPPGQGILSYEQYF. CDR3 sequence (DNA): TGTGCCAGCTCACCACCAGGTCAGGGAATTCTTTCCTACGAGCAGTACTTC.